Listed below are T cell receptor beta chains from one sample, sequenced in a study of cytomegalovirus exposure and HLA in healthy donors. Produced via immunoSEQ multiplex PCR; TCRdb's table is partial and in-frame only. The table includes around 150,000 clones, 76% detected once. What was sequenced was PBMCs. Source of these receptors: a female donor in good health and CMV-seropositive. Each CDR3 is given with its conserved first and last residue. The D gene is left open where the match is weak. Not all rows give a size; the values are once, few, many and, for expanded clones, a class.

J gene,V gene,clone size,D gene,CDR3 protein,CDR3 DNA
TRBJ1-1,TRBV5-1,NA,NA,CASSFFGRGTEAFF,TGCGCCAGCAGCTTTTTCGGGAGAGGCACTGAAGCTTTCTTT
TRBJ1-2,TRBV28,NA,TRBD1,CASGRGTGYGYTF,TGTGCCAGCGGTAGGGGGACAGGCTATGGCTACACCTTC
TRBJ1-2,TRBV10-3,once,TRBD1,CAISGSRWTGGAPNYGYTF,TGTGCCATCAGTGGAAGCCGTTGGACAGGGGGCGCGCCCAACTATGGCTACACCTTC
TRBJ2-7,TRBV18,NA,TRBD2,CASSPTSGSSYEQYF,TGTGCCAGCTCCCCGACTAGCGGGAGCTCCTACGAGCAGTACTTC
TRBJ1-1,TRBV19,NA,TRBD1,CASSTRLGGQGADTEAFF,TGTGCCAGTAGTACGCGACTCGGGGGACAGGGGGCAGACACTGAAGCTTTCTTT
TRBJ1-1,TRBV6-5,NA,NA,CASSYSSRNTEAFF,TGTGCCAGCAGTTACTCGTCCAGGAACACTGAAGCTTTCTTT
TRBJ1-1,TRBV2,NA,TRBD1,CASSEDGTEVLRNTEAFF,TGTGCCAGCAGTGAAGACGGGACAGAAGTCCTTCGGAACACTGAAGCTTTCTTT
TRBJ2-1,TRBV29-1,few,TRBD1,CSGGDRGLYNEQFF,TGCAGCGGAGGGGACAGGGGGCTCTACAATGAGCAGTTCTTC
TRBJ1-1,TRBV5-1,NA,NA,CASSLLGRNTEAFF,TGCGCCAGCAGCTTGCTGGGCAGGAACACTGAAGCTTTCTTT
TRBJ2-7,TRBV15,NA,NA,CATSRGGLNRYEQYF,TGTGCCACCAGCAGGGGAGGACTGAACCGCTACGAGCAGTACTTC
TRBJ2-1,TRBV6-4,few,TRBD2,CASAGTSGRAMYEQFF,TGTGCCAGCGCCGGGACTAGCGGGAGGGCCATGTATGAGCAGTTCTTC
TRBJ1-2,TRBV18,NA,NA,CASSPEGHSNYGYTF,TGTGCCAGCTCACCCGAGGGACACTCTAACTATGGCTACACCTTC
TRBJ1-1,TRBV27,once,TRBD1,CASSEGQGVNTEAFF,TGTGCCAGCAGTGAGGGACAGGGGGTGAACACTGAAGCTTTCTTT
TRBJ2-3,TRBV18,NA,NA,CASSRGSSTDTQYF,TGTGCCAGCTCAAGGGGCTCTAGCACAGATACGCAGTATTTT
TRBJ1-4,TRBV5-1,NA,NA,CASSLGGRNEKLFF,TGCGCCAGCAGCTTGGGGGGCCGTAATGAAAAACTGTTTTTT
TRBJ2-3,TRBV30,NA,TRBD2,CAWRIAGAADTQYF,TGTGCCTGGAGGATAGCGGGAGCAGCAGATACGCAGTATTTT
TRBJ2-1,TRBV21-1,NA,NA,CASSKKGGGDYNEQFF,TGTGCCAGCAGCAAAAAAGGCGGGGGGGACTACAATGAGCAGTTCTTC
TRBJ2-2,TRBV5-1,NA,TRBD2,CASSLAGGANTGELFF,TGCGCCAGCAGCTTAGCGGGGGGCGCGAACACCGGGGAGCTGTTTTTT
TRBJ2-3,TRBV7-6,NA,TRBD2,CASSQAGGADTQYF,TGTGCCAGCAGCCAGGCGGGGGGCGCAGATACGCAGTATTTT
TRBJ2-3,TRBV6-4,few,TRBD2,CASSGNSGTSDTQYF,TGTGCCAGCAGTGGCAATAGCGGGACATCAGATACGCAGTATTTT
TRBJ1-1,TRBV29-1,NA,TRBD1,CSVEVGGRDTEAFF,TGCAGCGTTGAAGTAGGGGGCAGGGACACTGAAGCTTTCTTT
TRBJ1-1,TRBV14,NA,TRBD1,CASRPGQAGNTEAFF,TGTGCCAGCAGACCCGGACAGGCGGGGAACACTGAAGCTTTCTTT
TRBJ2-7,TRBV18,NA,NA,CASSPSGNYEQYF,TGTGCCAGCTCACCTTCAGGGAACTACGAGCAGTACTTC
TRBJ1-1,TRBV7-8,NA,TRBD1,CASSKDRVVTEAFF,TGTGCCAGCAGCAAGGACAGGGTGGTGACTGAAGCTTTCTTT
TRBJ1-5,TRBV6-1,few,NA,CASSGNRVNQPQHF,TGTGCCAGCAGTGGTAACCGGGTGAATCAGCCCCAGCATTTT
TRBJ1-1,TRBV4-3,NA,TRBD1,CASSQVGQTTEAFF,TGCGCCAGCAGCCAAGTGGGACAGACAACTGAAGCTTTCTTT
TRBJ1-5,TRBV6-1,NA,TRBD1,CASSLSGGANQPQHF,TGTGCCAGCAGTTTATCAGGGGGCGCCAATCAGCCCCAGCATTTT
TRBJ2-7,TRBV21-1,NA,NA,CASSKGTRGQEQYF,TGTGCCAGCAGCAAAGGAACCAGGGGGCAAGAGCAGTACTTC
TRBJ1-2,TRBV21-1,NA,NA,CASSKEIRDRGRSGYTF,TGTGCCAGCAGCAAAGAGATCCGGGACAGGGGGCGGTCTGGCTACACCTTC
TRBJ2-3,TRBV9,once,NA,CASRDTYTDTQYF,TGTGCCAGCAGAGACACGTACACAGATACGCAGTATTTT
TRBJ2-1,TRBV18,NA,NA,CASSPGLREYNEQFF,TGTGCCAGCTCACCAGGACTACGGGAGTACAATGAGCAGTTCTTC
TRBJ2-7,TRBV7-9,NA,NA,CASSFGNLGEQYF,TGTGCCAGCAGCTTCGGGAATCTCGGGGAGCAGTACTTC
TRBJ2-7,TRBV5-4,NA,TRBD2,CASSLGLRGGGSYEQYF,TGTGCCAGCAGCTTGGGCCTGAGGGGCGGGGGCTCCTACGAGCAGTACTTC
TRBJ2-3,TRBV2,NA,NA,CASREDRLTDTQYF,TGTGCCAGCAGGGAGGACAGACTCACAGATACGCAGTATTTT
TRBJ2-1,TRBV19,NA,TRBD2,CASTPGTSGYNEQFF,TGTGCCAGTACCCCCGGGACTAGCGGCTACAATGAGCAGTTCTTC
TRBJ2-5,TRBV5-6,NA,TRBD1,CASSLRTGGFSETQYF,TGTGCCAGCAGCTTGCGTACAGGGGGATTTTCAGAGACCCAGTACTTC
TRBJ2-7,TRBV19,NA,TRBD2,CASSTTSETYEQYF,TGTGCCAGTAGTACCACTAGCGAGACCTACGAGCAGTACTTC
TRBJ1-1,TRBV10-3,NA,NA,CAISEVNTEAFF,TGTGCCATCAGTGAGGTAAACACTGAAGCTTTCTTT
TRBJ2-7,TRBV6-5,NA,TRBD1,CASSRGTGLSYEQYF,TGTGCCAGCAGTAGGGGGACAGGGCTCTCCTACGAGCAGTACTTC
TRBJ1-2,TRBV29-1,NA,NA,CSVTWNRAGYTF,TGCAGCGTTACTTGGAACAGGGCTGGCTACACCTTC
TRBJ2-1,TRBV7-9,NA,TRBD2,CASSPQTGRGGSSYNEQFF,TGTGCCAGCAGCCCACAGACAGGTCGGGGGGGCAGCTCCTACAATGAGCAGTTCTTC
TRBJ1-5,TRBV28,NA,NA,CASLGQNNQPQHF,TGTGCCAGCCTCGGACAGAACAATCAGCCCCAGCATTTT
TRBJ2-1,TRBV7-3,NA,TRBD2,CASSKTSGSSGNEQFF,TGTGCCAGCAGCAAAACCAGCGGGAGTTCGGGGAATGAGCAGTTCTTC
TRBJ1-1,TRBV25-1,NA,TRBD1,CASSDTYGTGKNTEAFF,TGTGCCAGCAGTGATACGTACGGGACAGGGAAGAACACTGAAGCTTTCTTT
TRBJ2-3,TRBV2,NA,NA,CASSGRTVGTDTQYF,TGTGCCAGCAGTGGGCGGACAGTGGGCACAGATACGCAGTATTTT
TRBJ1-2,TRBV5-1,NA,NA,CASSPSGEYGYTF,TGCGCCAGCAGCCCCTCGGGGGAGTATGGCTACACCTTC
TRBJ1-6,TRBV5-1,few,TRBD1,CASSLQGAGTPLHF,TGCGCCAGCAGCTTGCAGGGGGCAGGGACACCCCTCCACTTT
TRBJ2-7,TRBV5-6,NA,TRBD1,CASSLRTGAYEQYF,TGTGCCAGCAGCTTGCGAACAGGGGCCTACGAGCAGTACTTC
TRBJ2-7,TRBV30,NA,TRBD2,CAWSPGLAEYEQYF,TGTGCCTGGAGTCCGGGACTAGCGGAATACGAGCAGTACTTC
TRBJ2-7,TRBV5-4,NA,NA,CASSASAGPSYEQYF,TGTGCCAGCAGCGCCTCGGCGGGCCCATCCTACGAGCAGTACTTC